These 18 T cell receptor beta chains came from one sample sequenced in a study of shared clonotypes between healthy human individuals. This table comes from immunoSEQ multiplex PCR, and its TCRdb copy is limited to in-frame clones, with some not included. Altogether approximately 100,000 clones are present, approximately 70% being singletons, with the ten largest covering approximately 25%. Source material: memory CD8+ T cells sorted from blood. Sample subset: CD45RO+ cells pooled with CCR7-negative TemRA cells. Every receptor here comes from a woman aged 30 to 39 in good health.

This clone was detected a few times. The rearrangement joins TRBV27 to TRBJ2-7; perhaps TRBD1 as D (6 bases). The V gene's germline CDR1 is MNHEY and CDR2 SMNVEV (reference sequence). The ends were cut back, 5 bases at V and 5 bases at J, with 13 bases in the middle. This CDR3 has 13 residues. The DNA of the CDR3 is TGTGCCAGCAGTGTGGCACAGGGCAACGAGCAGTACTTC. Its protein is CASSVAQGNEQYF.

The chain recombines TRBV28 with TRBJ2-1; D might be TRBD1 or TRBD2, each matching 5 bases. V was shortened by 4 bases and J by 8 bases, with 24 bases between the two germline ends. Per germline, CDR1 MDHEN and CDR2 SYDVKM. This CDR3 has 17 residues. The CDR3 coding sequence is TGTGCCAGCAGTTCCCTACTGGGGACCCAAGTCGGAGATGAGCAGTTCTTC. It codes for CASSSLLGTQVGDEQFF.

The chain couples TRBV5-5 to TRBJ2-7; D ambiguous. From germline, CDR1 is SGHKS and CDR2 YYEKEE (reference sequence). This CDR3 is built from 11 residues. Trimming left V 4 bases short and J 5 bases short, with 7 bases between. The DNA of the CDR3 is TGTGCCAGCAGCATCCATCACGAGCAGTACTTC. Translated: CASSIHHEQYF. Drawing the rest from reference TRBV5-5 and TRBJ2-7, the complete variable domain is DAGVTQSPTHLIKTRGQQVTLRCSPISGHKSVSWYQQVLGQGPQFIFQYYEKEERGRGNFPDRFSARQFPNYSSELNVNALLLGDSALYLCASSIHHEQYFGPGTRLTVT.

Turning to this clone: Other DNA sequences in the same sample also yield this CDR3. The chain has TRBV28 and TRBJ2-1; D ambiguous. In germline, CDR1 is MDHEN, CDR2 SYDVKM. The CDR3 has 11 residues. Trimming left V 3 bases short and J 9 bases short, with 6 bases between. The CDR3 DNA is TGTGCCAGCAGTTTCAGTGGTGAGCAGTTCTTC. Encoded protein: CASSFSGEQFF. Together with reference TRBV28 and TRBJ2-1, the CDR3 gives the full variable domain: DVKVTQSSRYLVKRTGEKVFLECVQDMDHENMFWYRQDPGLGLRLIYFSYDVKMKEKGDIPEGYSVSREKKERFSLILESASTNQTSMYLCASSFSGEQFFGPGTRLTVL.

Details on this clone: A much larger clone differs from this one at a single base, so this may be a read error. This chain joins TRBV28 and TRBJ1-4, with 7 bases fitting TRBD1. The trim removed 5 bases at V and 5 bases at J, leaving 8 bases unmatched. This CDR3 is built from 15 residues. The germline V gene encodes CDR1 MDHEN and CDR2 SYDVKM. The DNA for the CDR3 is TGTGCCAGCAGTGAAGGGGGCGGCTGGAATGAAAAACTGTTTTTT. Its protein is CASSEGGGWNEKLFF.

The V gene is TRBV7-3, the J gene TRBJ1-1; TRBD1 is a possible D gene (6 bases). V dropped 1 base and J dropped 8 bases, with 11 bases sitting between them. This CDR3 contains 13 residues. Germline loops: CDR1 SGHTA, CDR2 FQGTGA. CDR3 region: CASSLIRGTEAFF. The CDR3 DNA reads as TGTGCCAGCAGCTTAATACGTGGGACAGAAGCTTTCTTT.

V usage is TRBV28 and J usage is TRBJ2-7; TRBD2 matches 8 bases. Looked up from germline, CDR1 is MDHEN and CDR2 is SYDVKM. The CDR3 length is 13 residues. J gave up 6 bases and V 3 bases, and 4 bases lay outside the gene matches. CDR3: CASSFASGSEQYF. The CDR3 DNA follows: TGTGCCAGCAGTTTTGCCAGCGGGAGCGAGCAGTACTTC.

This rearrangement joins TRBV7-8 to TRBJ1-5; 9 nucleotides align to TRBD1. Per the germline V gene, CDR1 is SGHVS and CDR2 is FQNEAQ. The trim removed 4 bases at V and 4 bases at J, leaving 8 bases unmatched. The CDR3 contains 16 residues. As DNA, the CDR3 is TGTGCCAGCAGCTCCTTGGGACAGGGACATAATCAGCCCCAGCATTTT. Translated: CASSSLGQGHNQPQHF.

V gene TRBV7-2 combines with J gene TRBJ2-3; 8 bases map to TRBD2. CDR3 length: 16 amino acids. Trimming at V came to 2 bases and at J to 2 bases, leaving 6 bases not matched to a gene. Germline V gene sequence: CDR1 SGHTA, CDR2 FQGNSA. The CDR3, as DNA: TGTGCCAGCAGCTTAATGGCGGGAGGTCCCACAGATACGCAGTATTTT. It encodes CASSLMAGGPTDTQYF.

This chain joins TRBV7-8 and TRBJ1-1; TRBD1 is a possible D gene (5 bases). The CDR3 covers 18 residues. With 5 bases removed from V and 0 bases from J, the gap between germline ends came to 22 bases. Germline values: CDR1 SGHVS, CDR2 FQNEAQ. CDR3: CASSQPWAGSNMNTEAFF. The CDR3 nucleotides read TGTGCCAGCAGCCAGCCCTGGGCAGGGAGCAACATGAACACTGAAGCTTTCTTT.

The table lists this clone with a count of one. The rearrangement joins TRBV18 to TRBJ2-5, with D perhaps matching TRBD1 (6 bases). V was trimmed by 6 bases and J by 5 bases, leaving 16 bases between them. This CDR3 is built from 14 residues. Germline V gene sequence: CDR1 KGHSH, CDR2 LQKENI. This chain's CDR3 is CASSSGHPTETQYF. The CDR3 DNA reads TGTGCCAGCTCTTCGGGACATCCTACGGAGACCCAGTACTTC. Together with reference TRBV18 and TRBJ2-5, the CDR3 gives the full variable domain: NAGVMQNPRHLVRRRGQEARLRCSPMKGHSHVYWYRQLPEEGLKFMVYLQKENIIDESGMPKERFSAEFPKEGPSILRIQQVVRGDSAAYFCASSSGHPTETQYFGPGTRLLVL.

The CDR3 DNA is TGTGCCAGCAGCGACAGGGGGCCGGATACGCAGTATTTT. Encoded protein: CASSDRGPDTQYF. J is TRBJ2-3 and V is TRBV13, with 10 bases matching TRBD1. The germline gives CDR1 PRHDT, CDR2 FYEKMQ (reference sequence). The CDR3 length is 13 residues. With V trimmed by 5 bases and J by 6 bases, 2 bases remained unmatched.

This clone was counted only a few times. The chain links TRBV21-1 to TRBJ1-2; the tabulated D call, TRBD1, remains unverified against the DNA. TRBV21-1 is deemed a pseudogene. This CDR3 comprises 13 residues. CDR3 region: CASSDRGHVGYTF. As DNA, the CDR3 is TGTGCCAGCAGTGACCGGGGACATGTCGGCTACACCTTC.

This chain links TRBV27 with TRBJ2-7, with 13 bases lining up with TRBD2. There are 15 residues in the CDR3. The junction had 9 bases not matched to a gene; V was cut back by 8 bases and J by 5 bases. Germline CDR1 and CDR2: MNHEY and SMNVEV (reference sequence). As DNA, the CDR3 is TGTGCCAGCCGGACTAGCGGGAGTTTATATAACGAGCAGTACTTC. Protein product: CASRTSGSLYNEQYF.

This clone was seen only once. The V and J genes are TRBV18 and TRBJ2-7, with D possibly being TRBD1 or TRBD2 (5 bases each). In germline, CDR1 is KGHSH, CDR2 LQKENI. V lost 5 bases to trimming and J lost 4 bases, with 12 bases between them. The CDR3 is 13 residues long. CDR3 DNA: TGTGCCAGCTCAAGAGGGTCAGGGTACGAGCAGTACTTC. Its translation: CASSRGSGYEQYF.

In its sample, this clone was seen a few times. This rearrangement joins TRBV6-1 to TRBJ2-7; D is perhaps TRBD1 (5 bases). CDR1 and CDR2 from the germline V gene are MNHNS and SASEGT. Trimming removed 1 base from V and 3 bases from J, with 10 bases in between. This CDR3 spans 14 amino acids. The CDR3 region is CASSEVRAYYEQYF. The CDR3 DNA reads as TGTGCCAGCAGTGAAGTCAGGGCCTACTACGAGCAGTACTTC.

This sequence joins TRBV7-9 and TRBJ2-7, with TRBD1 matching 7 bases. This CDR3 is 18 amino acids long. Germline assignment: CDR1 SEHNR and CDR2 FQNEAQ (reference sequence). The ends lost 5 bases at V and 1 base at J; junction bases unmatched: 17. CDR3 sequence: CASSGERQGQTKSYEQYF. DNA of the CDR3: TGTGCCAGCAGCGGTGAGAGACAGGGACAGACTAAGTCCTACGAGCAGTACTTC. Full variable domain (outside the CDR3, taken from reference TRBV7-9 and TRBJ2-7): DTGVSQNPRHKITKRGQNVTFRCDPISEHNRLYWYRQTLGQGPEFLTYFQNEAQLEKSRLLSDRFSAERPKGSFSTLEIQRTEQGDSAMYLCASSGERQGQTKSYEQYFGPGTRLTVT.

The chain employs TRBV10-2 and TRBJ2-1; possible D gene TRBD1, 5 bases. Germline values: CDR1 WSHSY, CDR2 SAAADI. This CDR3 has 13 residues. V was clipped by 7 bases and J by 9 bases, with 16 bases between them. CDR3 DNA sequence: TGCGCCAGCACGGACACCCAGGGCACTGAGCAGTTCTTC. The encoded protein is CASTDTQGTEQFF.